These T cell receptor beta chains were read from a single sample in a study of blood T cell repertoires in COVID-19. Measured with immunoSEQ multiplex PCR; TCRdb has only the in-frame clones, and not every one. The sample lists a few hundred thousand clones, approximately 83% seen once, with roughly 4% in the top ten. The sample consisted of PBMCs or T cells enriched from blood (not recorded which). These receptor sequences come from a woman younger than 45 who had recovered from COVID-19. The CDR3 runs from the conserved cysteine through the conserved F or W. The D gene is left open where the match is weak. Some rows have no size entry. The others give once, few or many, or a class for an expanded clone.

abundance,j_gene,d_gene,v_gene,CDR3aa,CDR3nt
-,TRBJ1-5,TRBD1,TRBV2,CASSADRVGVQPQHF,TGTGCCAGCAGTGCCGACAGGGTTGGGGTCCAGCCCCAGCATTTT
few,TRBJ1-1,-,TRBV6-4,CASSDGLAAEAFF,TGTGCCAGCAGTGACGGCCTCGCCGCTGAAGCTTTCTTT
-,TRBJ1-3,-,TRBV6-1,CASSEGGRLHSGNTIYF,TGTGCCAGCAGTGAAGGTGGGAGGCTTCACTCTGGAAACACCATATATTTT
once,TRBJ1-1,-,TRBV9,CASSVQNTEAFF,TGTGCCAGCAGCGTACAGAACACTGAAGCTTTCTTT
few,TRBJ2-7,TRBD2,TRBV29-1,CSVGTAGRQEQYF,TGCAGCGTTGGTACAGCGGGGAGACAGGAGCAGTACTTC
-,TRBJ1-2,-,TRBV28,CASSFLARTSGYTF,TGTGCCAGCAGTTTCCTAGCCAGGACTTCTGGCTACACCTTC
-,TRBJ1-6,TRBD1,TRBV9,CASKGGQGNSPLHF,TGTGCCAGCAAAGGCGGACAGGGTAATTCACCCCTCCACTTT
few,TRBJ1-2,-,TRBV18,CASSPTRQANYGYTF,TGTGCCAGCTCACCCACACGACAGGCGAACTATGGCTACACCTTC
-,TRBJ1-2,TRBD1,TRBV28,CASSLWDLTGGASYGYTF,TGTGCCAGCAGTTTATGGGACTTGACAGGGGGCGCAAGCTATGGCTACACCTTC
-,TRBJ1-1,TRBD1,TRBV27,CASSLGTGLTEAFF,TGTGCCAGCAGTTTAGGGACAGGGCTCACTGAAGCTTTCTTT
-,TRBJ1-2,-,TRBV3-1/TRBV3-2,CASSRRLSYTF,TGTGCCAGCAGTCGCCGGTTGAGCTACACCTTC
few,TRBJ1-2,TRBD1,TRBV5-6,CASSLQGSGYTF,TGTGCCAGCAGCCTACAGGGGTCTGGCTACACCTTC
-,TRBJ2-2,-,TRBV7-3,CASSLSGGELFF,TGTGCCAGCAGCTTGTCCGGCGGGGAGCTGTTTTTT
-,TRBJ2-2,-,TRBV6-5,CASTIRGYTGELFF,TGTGCCAGCACCATAAGGGGGTACACCGGGGAGCTGTTTTTT
-,TRBJ2-3,TRBD2,TRBV5-6,CASSLGSTWEGGNTQYF,TGTGCCAGCAGCTTGGGATCCACGTGGGAGGGCGGGAATACGCAGTATTTT
-,TRBJ1-2,TRBD1,TRBV5-1,CASSFGTGHNYGYTF,TGCGCCAGCAGCTTCGGGACAGGGCATAACTATGGCTACACCTTC
-,TRBJ2-1,-,TRBV18,CASSPSGGSSYNEQFF,TGTGCCAGCTCACCCTCCGGGGGAAGCTCCTACAATGAGCAGTTCTTC
-,TRBJ1-1,-,TRBV28,CASSFTASTEAFF,TGTGCCAGCAGTTTCACAGCCAGCACTGAAGCTTTCTTT
-,TRBJ2-6,TRBD1,TRBV6-2/TRBV6-3,CASSYTGTGRANVLTF,TGTGCCAGCAGTTACACGGGGACAGGGCGGGCCAACGTCCTGACTTTC
-,TRBJ2-1,-,TRBV28,CASSWEEMVLNEQFF,TGTGCCAGCAGTTGGGAGGAAATGGTTTTGAATGAGCAGTTCTTC
-,TRBJ2-1,-,TRBV5-4,CASSLGLNEQFF,TGTGCCAGCAGCTTGGGGCTCAATGAGCAGTTCTTC
-,TRBJ1-6,TRBD1,TRBV28,CASTRPGGFDSPLHF,TGTGCCAGCACCAGACCAGGGGGATTTGATTCACCCCTCCACTTT
few,TRBJ1-1,-,TRBV12-3/TRBV12-4,CATGVGDTEAFF,TGTGCGACCGGGGTCGGTGACACTGAAGCTTTCTTT
-,TRBJ1-2,TRBD1,TRBV6-4,CASSARTGHNYGYTF,TGTGCCAGCAGTGCGAGGACAGGGCATAACTATGGCTACACCTTC
-,TRBJ2-7,-,TRBV3-1/TRBV3-2,CASSQTASYEQYF,TGTGCCAGCAGCCAAACAGCCTCCTACGAGCAGTACTTC
-,TRBJ1-6,TRBD1,TRBV20-1,CSASRGAPLHF,TGCAGTGCTAGCAGGGGGGCACCCCTCCACTTT
medium-sized,TRBJ2-7,-,TRBV28,CASRAPEVGGVEYF,TGTGCCAGCAGGGCCCCTGAAGTCGGCGGAGTTGAGTACTTC